This T cell receptor beta chain was sequenced for a study of PD-L1 blockade in urothelial cancer. Study in general: In the patient group, most of the roughly 30 were males with bladder-origin urothelial cancer.

Deletions cut 0 bases from V and 4 bases from J, with 9 bases between. CDR1 and CDR2 from the germline V gene are SGDLS and YYNGEE. The CDR3 spans 14 residues. The table came from immunoSEQ multiplex PCR; TCRdb's copy has only in-frame clones and leaves some out. The table has tens of thousands of clones, almost 90% seen once. The time point: pretreatment peripheral blood. Whole-study findings and limits: By 3 weeks, tumor-associated blood clones had expanded more in durable-benefit patients.

About this clone: Its matching antigen is unknown.

The chain has TRBV9 and TRBJ2-3; D call uncertain. This sample comprised PBMCs, obtained around atezolizumab (anti-PD-L1) treatment. This clonotype was sampled from a man in his sixties with urothelial cancer. The CDR3 nucleotides read TGTGCCAGCAGCGTAGAGTCGCTAGCAGATACGCAGTATTTT. Translated, it gives CASSVESLADTQYF.